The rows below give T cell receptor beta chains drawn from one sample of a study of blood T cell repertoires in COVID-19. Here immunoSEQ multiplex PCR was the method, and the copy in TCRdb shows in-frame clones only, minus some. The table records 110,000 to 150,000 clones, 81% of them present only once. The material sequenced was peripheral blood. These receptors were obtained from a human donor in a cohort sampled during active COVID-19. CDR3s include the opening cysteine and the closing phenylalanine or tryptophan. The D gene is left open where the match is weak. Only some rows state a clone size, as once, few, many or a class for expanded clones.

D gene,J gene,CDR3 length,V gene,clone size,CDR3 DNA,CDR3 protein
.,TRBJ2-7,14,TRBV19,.,TGTGCCAGTAGTAGCAACCGGGGAAACTACGAGCAGTACTTC,CASSSNRGNYEQYF
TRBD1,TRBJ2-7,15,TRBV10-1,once,TGCGCCAGCAACCCCGGACAGGGTAGGTCCTACGAGCAGTACTTC,CASNPGQGRSYEQYF
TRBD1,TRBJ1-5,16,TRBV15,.,TGTGCCACCAGCAGAGGGGGACAGGGACTTAATCAGCCCCAGCATTTT,CATSRGGQGLNQPQHF
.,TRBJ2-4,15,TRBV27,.,TGTGCCAGCAGTTTAAGAGGGAAAGCCAAAAACATTCAGTACTTC,CASSLRGKAKNIQYF
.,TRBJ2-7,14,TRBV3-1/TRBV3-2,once,TGTGCCAGCAGCCAAAACAGGGGGGGCGACGAGCAGTACTTC,CASSQNRGGDEQYF
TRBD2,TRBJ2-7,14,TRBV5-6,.,TGTGCCAGCAGCTCGCTAGCGGGGGTCGGCGAGCAGTACTTC,CASSSLAGVGEQYF
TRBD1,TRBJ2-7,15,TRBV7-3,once,TGTGCCAGCAGCTTAGCGGCGACAGGGGCCTACGAGCAGTACTTC,CASSLAATGAYEQYF
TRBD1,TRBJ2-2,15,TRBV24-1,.,TGTGCCACCAGCCGTGGGACAGGGAACACCGGGGAGCTGTTTTTT,CATSRGTGNTGELFF
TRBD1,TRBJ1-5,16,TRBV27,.,TGTGCCAGCAGTTTATTGGCAGGGGGCGGCAATCAGCCCCAGCATTTT,CASSLLAGGGNQPQHF
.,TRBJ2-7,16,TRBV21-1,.,TGTGCCAGCAGTGGGCTTACAGGGATCGGCTGGTACGAGCAGTACTTC,CASSGLTGIGWYEQYF
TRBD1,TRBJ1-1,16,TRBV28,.,TGTGCCAGCAGTTCACCGGGACAGTTCATGAACACTGAAGCTTTCTTT,CASSSPGQFMNTEAFF
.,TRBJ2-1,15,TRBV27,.,TGTGCCAGCAGTTTACTAGGCAATACAAACAATGAGCAGTTCTTC,CASSLLGNTNNEQFF
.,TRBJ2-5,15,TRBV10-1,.,TGCGCCAGCAGTGAATGGCACCCAGCCGGGAAGACCCAGTACTTC,CASSEWHPAGKTQYF
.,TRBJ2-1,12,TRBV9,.,TGTGCCAGCAGCGGAGGGACATTTGAGCAGTTCTTC,CASSGGTFEQFF